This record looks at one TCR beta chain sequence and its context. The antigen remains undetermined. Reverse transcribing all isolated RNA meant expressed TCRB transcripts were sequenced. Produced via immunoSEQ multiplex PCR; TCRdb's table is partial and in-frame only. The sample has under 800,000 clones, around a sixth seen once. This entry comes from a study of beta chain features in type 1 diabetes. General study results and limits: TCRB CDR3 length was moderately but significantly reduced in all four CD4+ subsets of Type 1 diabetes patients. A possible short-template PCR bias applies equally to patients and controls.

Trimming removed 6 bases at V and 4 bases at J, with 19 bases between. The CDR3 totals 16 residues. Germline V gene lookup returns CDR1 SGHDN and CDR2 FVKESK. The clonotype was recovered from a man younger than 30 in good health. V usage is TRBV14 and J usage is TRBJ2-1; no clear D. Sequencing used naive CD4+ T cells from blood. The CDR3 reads CASSPSSWPKYNEQFF. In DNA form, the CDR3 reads TGTGCCAGCAGTCCAAGTTCATGGCCAAAATACAATGAGCAGTTCTTC.